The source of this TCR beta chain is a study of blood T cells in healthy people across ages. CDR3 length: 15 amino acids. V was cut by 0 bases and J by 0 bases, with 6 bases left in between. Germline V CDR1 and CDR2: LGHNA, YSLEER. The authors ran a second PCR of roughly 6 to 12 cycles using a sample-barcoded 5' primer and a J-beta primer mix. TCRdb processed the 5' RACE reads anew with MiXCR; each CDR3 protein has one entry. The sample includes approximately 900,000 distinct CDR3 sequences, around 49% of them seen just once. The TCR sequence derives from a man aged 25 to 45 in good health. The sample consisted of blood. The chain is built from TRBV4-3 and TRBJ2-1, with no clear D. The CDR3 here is CASSQDTLSYNEQFF. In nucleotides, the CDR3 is TGCGCCAGCAGCCAAGATACACTCTCCTACAATGAGCAGTTCTTC.